This T cell receptor beta chain was identified in a study of T cells in Graves' hyperthyroidism and ophthalmopathy. This clonotype showed up just a few times. The antigen remains undetermined. The junction had 0 bases not matched to a gene; V was cut back by 6 bases and J by 2 bases. Germline values: CDR1 MNHEY, CDR2 SMNVEV (reference sequence). This CDR3 region has 14 residues. RNA transcripts yielded amplified TCR beta CDR3 regions. In the first-round RT-PCR of the TCR CDR3, the HTBI primer set was used. TCRdb re-derived calls from the multiplex PCR reads in MiXCR, one entry per CDR3 protein. The table lists approximately 380,000 distinct CDR3 sequences, 11% to 15% of them singletons, with 25% to 30% in the top ten. General study points: Most clonotypes expanded in thyroid above 0.001 were likewise present in blood.

Each diagnosis drew on symptoms, thyroxine, TRAb, thyroid ultrasound and orbital computed tomography findings. PBMCs came from 8.5 to 10 ml fresh peripheral blood. This sequence originates from a man aged 50 or older with Graves' ophthalmopathy. J is TRBJ2-6 and V is TRBV27, with 8 positions matching TRBD1. The sequenced sample consisted of blood. The CDR3 loop reads CASRQGAGANVLTF. The DNA of the CDR3 is TGTGCCAGCAGACAGGGGGCTGGGGCCAACGTCCTGACTTTC.